These 25 T cell receptor beta chains were sequenced from one sample in a study of control samples from healthy donors and cancer patients. Produced via immunoSEQ multiplex PCR; TCRdb's table is partial and in-frame only. The data show about 150,000 clones, roughly 94% seen once. The sequenced sample was PBMCs. The receptors were gathered from a man aged 55 to 70 with colorectal cancer.

The rearrangement uses TRBV30 and TRBJ1-4, with D perhaps TRBD1 (5 bases). Trimming shortened V by 6 bases and J by 8 bases, and 19 bases separated the two germline ends. Germline lookup yields CDR1 GTSNPN and CDR2 SVGIG (reference sequence). The CDR3 is 14 residues long. CDR3 sequence: CACSKTVGNEKLFF. CDR3 in DNA: TGTGCCTGCAGCAAGACAGTCGGCAACGAAAAACTGTTTTTT.

This rearrangement joins TRBV18 to TRBJ2-5; D gene unclear. Per germline, CDR1 KGHSH and CDR2 LQKENI. The CDR3 extends over 13 amino acids. With 0 bases removed from V and 2 bases from J, the gap between germline ends came to 4 bases. The CDR3 spells CASSPPSQETQYF. Here the CDR3 DNA reads TGTGCCAGCTCACCACCGAGTCAAGAGACCCAGTACTTC.

The chain couples TRBV4-3 to TRBJ1-4; D unresolved. Looked up from germline, CDR1 is LGHNA and CDR2 is YSLEER. Deletions cut 5 bases from V and 0 bases from J, with 10 bases between. The CDR3 sequence is 15 residues long. CDR3 DNA sequence: TGCGCCAGCAGCTACACCGGGGCAACTAATGAAAAACTGTTTTTT. Its translation: CASSYTGATNEKLFF.

The CDR3 DNA reads as TGTGCCAGCAGCTTAGCAACAGGGGTAGGGGCCAACGTCCTGACTTTC. This codes for CASSLATGVGANVLTF. This chain connects TRBV9 to TRBJ2-6, with TRBD1 matching 7 bases. Germline loops: CDR1 SGDLS, CDR2 YYNGEE. The CDR3 is made up of 16 amino acids. V lost 4 bases, J lost 4 bases, and 8 bases stayed unmatched.

This chain links TRBV3-1 (or the pseudogene TRBV3-2) with TRBJ2-7; D may be TRBD1 or TRBD2 (6 bases each). V lost 4 bases and J 6 bases, leaving 16 bases between the germline ends. The CDR3 is 14 amino acids. The V gene's germline CDR1 is LGHDT and CDR2 YNNKEL (reference sequence). In DNA form, the CDR3 reads TGTGCCAGCAGCCCGAGGGGGGACATAAGCGAGCAGTACTTC. Translating it yields CASSPRGDISEQYF.

The rearrangement joins TRBV2 to TRBJ2-3, with 7 bases fitting TRBD2. CDR1 is SNHLY and CDR2 is FYNNEI in the germline V gene. The CDR3 is made up of 15 amino acids. The trim removed 8 bases at V and 4 bases at J, leaving 12 bases unmatched. The chain's CDR3 is CASLPRSGVADTQYF. The CDR3, as DNA: TGTGCCAGCCTCCCGCGCAGCGGGGTGGCAGATACGCAGTATTTT.

The chain joins TRBV18 to TRBJ2-1; D not certain. This CDR3 contains 14 residues. The ends were cut back, 2 bases at V and 8 bases at J, with 13 bases in the middle. Germline V lookup: CDR1 KGHSH, CDR2 LQKENI. In DNA, the CDR3 is TGTGCCAGCTCACCAGCTAATGAGGATCATGAGCAGTTCTTC. It is translated as CASSPANEDHEQFF.

The gene calls are TRBV10-3 and TRBJ1-2, with D possibly matching TRBD1 (6 bases). This CDR3 is built from 14 residues. Per germline, CDR1 ENHRY and CDR2 SYGVKD. V lost 0 bases and J 2 bases, leaving 7 bases between the germline ends. For the CDR3, the DNA is TGTGCCATCAGTGAGTCCGGACAGAACTATGGCTACACCTTC. It is translated as CAISESGQNYGYTF.

The V gene is TRBV30, the J gene TRBJ1-6, with 7 bases matching TRBD1. The CDR3 is made up of 14 amino acids. The junction had 7 bases not matched to a gene; V was cut back by 5 bases and J by 6 bases. CDR1 and CDR2 (germline): GTSNPN, SVGIG (reference sequence). DNA for the CDR3: TGTGCCTGGGGTGGAGGGACAGCTAATTCACCCCTCCACTTT. It yields the protein CAWGGGTANSPLHF. Drawing the rest from reference TRBV30 and TRBJ1-6, the complete variable domain is SQTIHQWPATLVQPVGSPLSLECTVEGTSNPNLYWYRQAAGRGLQLLFYSVGIGQISSEVPQNLSASRPQDRQFILSSKKLLLSDSGFYLCAWGGGTANSPLHFGNGTRLTVT.

The chain joins TRBV5-6 to TRBJ1-2, with 10 bases lining up with TRBD1. The junction had 10 bases not matched to a gene; V was cut back by 2 bases and J by 6 bases. This CDR3 comprises 16 residues. CDR1 and CDR2 (germline): SGHDT, YYEEEE. The CDR3: CASSFIPGQGSNGYTF. DNA for the CDR3: TGTGCCAGCAGCTTCATCCCGGGACAGGGGAGCAATGGCTACACCTTC.

This chain uses TRBV28 with TRBJ1-3; maybe TRBD1 (6 bases). CDR1 and CDR2 (germline): MDHEN, SYDVKM. The V end lost 10 bases, the J end lost 1 base, and 20 bases lay between the germline ends. The CDR3 loop spans 16 amino acids. For the CDR3, the DNA is TGTGCCACATTTCCGGGACAACCGGCATCTGGAAACACCATATATTTT. Its protein is CATFPGQPASGNTIYF.

The count of this clone is one. The chain combines TRBV5-1 with TRBJ2-3; the D is unclear. V lost 4 bases and J 0 bases, leaving 6 bases between the germline ends. CDR1 is SGHRS, CDR2 YFSETQ, per germline. The CDR3 consists of 13 residues. The CDR3 protein is CASSRISTDTQYF. The CDR3 nucleotides read TGCGCCAGCAGCCGTATCAGCACAGATACGCAGTATTTT.

The chain has TRBV5-6 and TRBJ2-5; D remains ambiguous. Germline values: CDR1 SGHDT, CDR2 YYEEEE. The V end was cut by 4 bases, the J end by 3 bases, with 10 bases between. This CDR3 region has 13 residues. The CDR3 loop reads CASSPDLKETQYF. The CDR3 nucleotides are TGTGCCAGCAGCCCGGACCTAAAAGAGACCCAGTACTTC. The full variable domain, with the rest looked up from reference TRBV5-6 and TRBJ2-5, is DAGVTQSPTHLIKTRGQQVTLRCSPKSGHDTVSWYQQALGQGPQFIFQYYEEEERQRGNFPDRFSGHQFPNYSSELNVNALLLGDSALYLCASSPDLKETQYFGPGTRLLVL.

The chain carries TRBV23-1 and TRBJ2-7, with 8 bases lining up with TRBD1. TRBV23-1 is sorted into the ORF group, with uncertain function. Trimming cost V 7 bases and J 4 bases; bases outside gene matches: 9. This CDR3 is built from 14 residues. The CDR3 DNA reads TGCGCCAGCAACTGGACAGGGTTTTTTTACGAGCAGTACTTC. It encodes CASNWTGFFYEQYF.

This chain uses TRBV5-4 with TRBJ1-2; D gene unclear. V lost 2 bases, J lost 3 bases, and 8 bases lay in between. The CDR3 covers 13 residues. Germline V lookup: CDR1 SGHNT, CDR2 YYREEE (reference sequence). The CDR3 sequence: CASSFREDYGYTF. CDR3 in DNA: TGTGCCAGCAGCTTCCGAGAAGACTATGGCTACACCTTC.

V is TRBV10-3 and J is TRBJ2-3; the match to TRBD2 covers 7 bases. The CDR3 is 11 residues long. V trimming: 11 bases; J trimming: 5 bases; junction bases outside the gene matches: 4. Germline CDR1 reads ENHRY; CDR2 reads SYGVKD. The chain's CDR3 is CASRGEDTQYF. As DNA, the CDR3 is TGTGCCTCACGGGGGGAAGATACGCAGTATTTT.

The V and J genes are TRBV18 and TRBJ1-6, with D possibly TRBD1 on 5 matching bases. Trimming took 3 bases from V and 5 from J, leaving 11 bases between them. The CDR3 covers 15 residues. Germline CDR1 reads KGHSH; CDR2 reads LQKENI. The DNA of the CDR3 is TGTGCCAGCTCACCGGGGGGAGGGGATAATTCACCCCTCCACTTT. This translates into CASSPGGGDNSPLHF.

The V call is TRBV18, the J call TRBJ2-1; 13 bases align to TRBD2. V lost 4 bases and J lost 8; bases outside the gene matches: 5. CDR1 is KGHSH and CDR2 is LQKENI in the germline V gene. The CDR3 is 15 amino acids. The CDR3 DNA sequence: TGTGCCAGCTCACAACGGACTAGCGGGGGAGATGAGCAGTTCTTC. It codes for CASSQRTSGGDEQFF. The full variable domain, completed using reference TRBV18 and TRBJ2-1, is NAGVMQNPRHLVRRRGQEARLRCSPMKGHSHVYWYRQLPEEGLKFMVYLQKENIIDESGMPKERFSAEFPKEGPSILRIQQVVRGDSAAYFCASSQRTSGGDEQFFGPGTRLTVL.

The CDR3 region is CASSQRQGPNYGYTF. The CDR3 nucleotides read TGTGCCAGCAGTCAACGACAGGGTCCTAACTATGGCTACACCTTC. V gene TRBV6-5 combines with J gene TRBJ1-2, with 7 bases matching TRBD1. CDR1 and CDR2 (germline): MNHEY, SVGAGI. The CDR3 sequence is 15 residues long. After removal of 5 bases from V and 0 bases from J, the junction contained 6 bases not matched to a gene.

V is TRBV5-4 and J is TRBJ2-7; 11 bases map to TRBD1. The CDR3 runs to 14 residues. Germline CDR1 and CDR2: SGHNT and YYREEE (reference sequence). Losses at the gene ends were 4 bases for V and 2 bases for J; bases not matched to a gene: 2. The CDR3 sequence: CASSPDRGPYEQYF. In DNA, the CDR3 is TGTGCCAGCAGCCCGGACAGGGGGCCCTACGAGCAGTACTTC. Complete variable domain (other parts from reference TRBV5-4 and TRBJ2-7): ETGVTQSPTHLIKTRGQQVTLRCSSQSGHNTVSWYQQALGQGPQFIFQYYREEENGRGNFPPRFSGLQFPNYSSELNVNALELDDSALYLCASSPDRGPYEQYFGPGTRLTVT.

CDR3 amino acids: CASSLGGDSYTF. CDR3 sequence (DNA): TGTGCCAGCAGCTTAGGAGGGGACAGCTACACCTTC. V usage is TRBV7-9 and J usage is TRBJ1-2; weak D call: TRBD1 (6 bases). Trimming stripped 1 base from V and 9 bases from J, with 9 bases between. This CDR3 is 12 amino acids long. Germline V gene data show CDR1 as SEHNR and CDR2 as FQNEAQ (reference sequence).

V is TRBV7-2 and J is TRBJ1-1; D is unresolved. Trimming removed 2 bases at V and 0 bases at J, with 4 bases between. The CDR3 is 13 residues long. Per germline, CDR1 SGHTA and CDR2 FQGNSA. Here the CDR3 DNA reads TGTGCCAGCAGCTTAAAGGTGAACACTGAAGCTTTCTTT. This codes for CASSLKVNTEAFF. The full variable domain, completed using reference TRBV7-2 and TRBJ1-1, is GAGVSQSPSNKVTEKGKDVELRCDPISGHTALYWYRQSLGQGLEFLIYFQGNSAPDKSGLPSDRFSAERTGGSVSTLTIQRTQQEDSAVYLCASSLKVNTEAFFGQGTRLTVV.

The chain links TRBV11-3 to TRBJ2-1, with D uncertain. Trimming left V 5 bases short and J 0 bases short, with 20 bases between. CDR1 and CDR2 (germline): SGHNT, YENEEA. The CDR3 consists of 18 residues. The CDR3 protein is CASSPTAVAPGSYNEQFF. CDR3 sequence (DNA): TGTGCCAGCAGCCCGACGGCGGTTGCCCCAGGCTCCTACAATGAGCAGTTCTTC.

The rearrangement joins TRBV19 to TRBJ1-5; tentative D call: TRBD1 (5 bases). Germline assignment: CDR1 LNHDA and CDR2 SQIVND (reference sequence). This CDR3 region has 15 residues. Deletions cut 7 bases from V and 4 bases from J, with 17 bases between. CDR3: CASTTAGGVNQPQHF. The CDR3 DNA sequence: TGTGCCAGTACTACCGCGGGGGGGGTAAATCAGCCCCAGCATTTT. Based on the CDR3 plus reference TRBV19 and TRBJ1-5, the full variable domain is DGGITQSPKYLFRKEGQNVTLSCEQNLNHDAMYWYRQDPGQGLRLIYYSQIVNDFQKGDIAEGYSVSREKKESFPLTVTSAQKNPTAFYLCASTTAGGVNQPQHFGDGTRLSIL.

CDR3 in amino acids: CASSLPWKGDGYTF. The CDR3 nucleotides read TGCGCCAGCAGCCTCCCGTGGAAGGGTGATGGCTACACCTTC. The chain uses TRBV4-1 and TRBJ1-2; D unclear. Germline V gene sequence: CDR1 MGHRA, CDR2 YSYEKL. This CDR3 is 14 amino acids long. The ends were cut back, 4 bases at V and 6 bases at J, with 15 bases in the middle.